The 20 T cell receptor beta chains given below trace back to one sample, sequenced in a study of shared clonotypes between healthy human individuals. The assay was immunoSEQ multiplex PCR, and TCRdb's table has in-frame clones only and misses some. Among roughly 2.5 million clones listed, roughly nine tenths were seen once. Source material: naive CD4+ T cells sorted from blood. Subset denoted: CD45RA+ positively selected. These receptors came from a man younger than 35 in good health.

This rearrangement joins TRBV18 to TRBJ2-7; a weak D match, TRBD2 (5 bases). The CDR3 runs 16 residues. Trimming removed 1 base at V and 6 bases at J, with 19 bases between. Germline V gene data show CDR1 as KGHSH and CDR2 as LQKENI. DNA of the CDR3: TGTGCCAGCTCACCACTAGGCGGTTCGGCAGAGGGCGAGCAGTACTTC. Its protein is CASSPLGGSAEGEQYF.

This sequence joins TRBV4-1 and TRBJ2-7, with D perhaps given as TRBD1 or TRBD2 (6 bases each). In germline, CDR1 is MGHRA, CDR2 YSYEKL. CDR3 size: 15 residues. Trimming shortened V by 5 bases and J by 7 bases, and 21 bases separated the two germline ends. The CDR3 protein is CASSERGLPSGEQYF. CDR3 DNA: TGCGCCAGCAGCGAACGGGGGCTTCCCAGTGGGGAGCAGTACTTC.

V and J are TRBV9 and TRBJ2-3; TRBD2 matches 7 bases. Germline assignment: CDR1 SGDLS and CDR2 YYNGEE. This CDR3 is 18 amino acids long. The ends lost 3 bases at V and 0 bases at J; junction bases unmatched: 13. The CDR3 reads CASSASAGAQLSTDTQYF. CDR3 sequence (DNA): TGTGCCAGCAGCGCCTCTGCGGGAGCCCAACTAAGCACAGATACGCAGTATTTT. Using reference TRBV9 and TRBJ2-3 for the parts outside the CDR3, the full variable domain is DSGVTQTPKHLITATGQRVTLRCSPRSGDLSVYWYQQSLDQGLQFLIQYYNGEERAKGNILERFSAQQFPDLHSELNLSSLELGDSALYFCASSASAGAQLSTDTQYFGPGTRLTVL.

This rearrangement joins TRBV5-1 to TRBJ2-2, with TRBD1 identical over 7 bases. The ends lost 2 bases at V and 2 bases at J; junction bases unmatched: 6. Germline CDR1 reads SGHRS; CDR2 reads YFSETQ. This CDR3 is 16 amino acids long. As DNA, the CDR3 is TGCGCCAGCAGCTTAACCGGGACAGCTAACACCGGGGAGCTGTTTTTT. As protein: CASSLTGTANTGELFF.

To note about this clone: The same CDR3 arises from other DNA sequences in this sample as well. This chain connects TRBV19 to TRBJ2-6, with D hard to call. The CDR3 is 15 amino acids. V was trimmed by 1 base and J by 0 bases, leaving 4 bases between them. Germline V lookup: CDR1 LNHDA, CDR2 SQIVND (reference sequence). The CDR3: CASSIGVSGANVLTF. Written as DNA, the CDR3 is TGTGCCAGTAGTATAGGTGTCTCTGGGGCCAACGTCCTGACTTTC.

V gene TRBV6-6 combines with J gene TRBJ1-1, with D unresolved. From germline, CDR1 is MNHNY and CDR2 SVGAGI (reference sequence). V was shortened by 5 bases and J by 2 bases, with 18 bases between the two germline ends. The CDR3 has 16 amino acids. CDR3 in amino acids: CASSPPPGRENTEAFF. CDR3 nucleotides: TGTGCCAGCAGTCCCCCCCCTGGGAGGGAAAACACTGAAGCTTTCTTT.

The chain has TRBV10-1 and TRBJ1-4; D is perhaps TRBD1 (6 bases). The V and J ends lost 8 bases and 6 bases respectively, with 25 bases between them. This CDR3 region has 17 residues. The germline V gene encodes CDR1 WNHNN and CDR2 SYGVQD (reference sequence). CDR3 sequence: CASAQFGGARVYEKLFF. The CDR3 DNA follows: TGCGCCAGCGCCCAATTCGGGGGGGCGCGGGTTTATGAAAAACTGTTTTTT.

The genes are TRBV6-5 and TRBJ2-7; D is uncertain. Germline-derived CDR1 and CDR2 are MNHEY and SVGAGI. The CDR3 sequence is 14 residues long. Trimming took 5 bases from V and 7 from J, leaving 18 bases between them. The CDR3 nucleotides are TGTGCCAGCAGTCCCCCCCAGGCCCGATGGGAGCAGTACTTC. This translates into CASSPPQARWEQYF.

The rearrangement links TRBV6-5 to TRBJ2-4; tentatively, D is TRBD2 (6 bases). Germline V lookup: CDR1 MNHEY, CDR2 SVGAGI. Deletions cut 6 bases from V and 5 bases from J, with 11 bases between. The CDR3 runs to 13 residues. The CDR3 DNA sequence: TGTGCCAGCAGCTCCGGCGGGGAAAACATTCAGTACTTC. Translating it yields CASSSGGENIQYF.

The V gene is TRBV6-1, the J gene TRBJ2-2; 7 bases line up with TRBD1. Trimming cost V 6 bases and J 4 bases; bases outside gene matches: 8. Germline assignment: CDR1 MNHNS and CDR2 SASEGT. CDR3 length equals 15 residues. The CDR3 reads CASSPPGTATGELFF. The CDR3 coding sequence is TGTGCCAGCAGCCCCCCCGGGACAGCCACCGGGGAGCTGTTTTTT.

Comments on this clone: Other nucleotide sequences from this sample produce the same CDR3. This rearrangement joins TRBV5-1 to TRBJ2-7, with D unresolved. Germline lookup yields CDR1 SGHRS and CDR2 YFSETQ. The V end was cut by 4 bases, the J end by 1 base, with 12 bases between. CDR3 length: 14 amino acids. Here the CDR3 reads CASSPGGVSYEQYF. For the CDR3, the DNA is TGCGCCAGCAGCCCCGGTGGGGTATCCTACGAGCAGTACTTC.

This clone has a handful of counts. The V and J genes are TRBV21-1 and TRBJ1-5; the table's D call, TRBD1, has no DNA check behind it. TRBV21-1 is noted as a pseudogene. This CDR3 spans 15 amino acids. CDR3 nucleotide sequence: TGTGCCAGCAGCTTAGGTGACAGGGGTGATCAGCCCCAGCATTTT. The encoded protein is CASSLGDRGDQPQHF.

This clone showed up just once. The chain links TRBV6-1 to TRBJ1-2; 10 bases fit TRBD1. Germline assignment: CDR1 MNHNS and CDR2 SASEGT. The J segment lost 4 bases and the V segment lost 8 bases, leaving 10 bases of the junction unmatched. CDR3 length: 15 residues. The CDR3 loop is CASGGQGMESYGYTF. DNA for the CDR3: TGTGCCAGCGGGGGACAGGGGATGGAGAGCTATGGCTACACCTTC.

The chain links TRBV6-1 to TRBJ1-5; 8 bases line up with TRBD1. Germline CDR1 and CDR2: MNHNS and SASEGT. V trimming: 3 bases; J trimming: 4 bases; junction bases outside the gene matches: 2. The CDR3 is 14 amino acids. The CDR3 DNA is TGTGCCAGCAGTGAGTGGACAGGGAATCAGCCCCAGCATTTT. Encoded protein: CASSEWTGNQPQHF.

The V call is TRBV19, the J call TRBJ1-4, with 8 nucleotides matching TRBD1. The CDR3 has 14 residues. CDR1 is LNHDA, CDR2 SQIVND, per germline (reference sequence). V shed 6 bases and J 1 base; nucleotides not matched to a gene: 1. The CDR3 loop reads CASRDRGTNEKLFF. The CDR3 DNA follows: TGTGCCAGTAGAGACAGGGGAACTAATGAAAAACTGTTTTTT.

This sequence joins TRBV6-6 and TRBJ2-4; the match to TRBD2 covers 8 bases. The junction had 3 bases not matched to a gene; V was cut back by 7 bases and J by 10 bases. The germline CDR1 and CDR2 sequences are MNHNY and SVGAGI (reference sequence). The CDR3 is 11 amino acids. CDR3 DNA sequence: TGTGCCAGCACCCCGGGGGGGATTCAGTACTTC. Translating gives CASTPGGIQYF.

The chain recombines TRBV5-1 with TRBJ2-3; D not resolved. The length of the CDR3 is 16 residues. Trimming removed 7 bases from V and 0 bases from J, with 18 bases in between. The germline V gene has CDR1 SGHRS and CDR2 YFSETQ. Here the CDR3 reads CASAPRTRKSTDTQYF. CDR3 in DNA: TGCGCCAGCGCTCCTAGAACGCGGAAGAGCACAGATACGCAGTATTTT.

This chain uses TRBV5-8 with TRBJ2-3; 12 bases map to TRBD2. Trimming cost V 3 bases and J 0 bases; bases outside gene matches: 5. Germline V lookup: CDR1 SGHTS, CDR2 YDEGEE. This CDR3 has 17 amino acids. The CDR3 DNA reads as TGTGCCAGCAGCTCTCTAGCGGGAGGGATTAGCACAGATACGCAGTATTTT. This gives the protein CASSSLAGGISTDTQYF.

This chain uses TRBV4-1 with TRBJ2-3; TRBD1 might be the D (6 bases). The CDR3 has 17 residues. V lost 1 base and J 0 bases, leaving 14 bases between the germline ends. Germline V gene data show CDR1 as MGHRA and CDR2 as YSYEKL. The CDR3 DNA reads TGCGCCAGCAGCCAAGGTCGAATGGGGGCTAGCACAGATACGCAGTATTTT. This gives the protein CASSQGRMGASTDTQYF.

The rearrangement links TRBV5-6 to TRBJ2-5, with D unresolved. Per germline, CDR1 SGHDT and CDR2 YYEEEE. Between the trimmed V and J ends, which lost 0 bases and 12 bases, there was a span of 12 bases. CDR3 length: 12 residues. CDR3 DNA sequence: TGTGCCAGCAGCTTGGAACCCAGCCTCAAGTACTTC. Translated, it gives CASSLEPSLKYF. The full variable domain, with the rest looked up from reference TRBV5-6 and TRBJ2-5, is DAGVTQSPTHLIKTRGQQVTLRCSPKSGHDTVSWYQQALGQGPQFIFQYYEEEERQRGNFPDRFSGHQFPNYSSELNVNALLLGDSALYLCASSLEPSLKYFGPGTRLLVL.